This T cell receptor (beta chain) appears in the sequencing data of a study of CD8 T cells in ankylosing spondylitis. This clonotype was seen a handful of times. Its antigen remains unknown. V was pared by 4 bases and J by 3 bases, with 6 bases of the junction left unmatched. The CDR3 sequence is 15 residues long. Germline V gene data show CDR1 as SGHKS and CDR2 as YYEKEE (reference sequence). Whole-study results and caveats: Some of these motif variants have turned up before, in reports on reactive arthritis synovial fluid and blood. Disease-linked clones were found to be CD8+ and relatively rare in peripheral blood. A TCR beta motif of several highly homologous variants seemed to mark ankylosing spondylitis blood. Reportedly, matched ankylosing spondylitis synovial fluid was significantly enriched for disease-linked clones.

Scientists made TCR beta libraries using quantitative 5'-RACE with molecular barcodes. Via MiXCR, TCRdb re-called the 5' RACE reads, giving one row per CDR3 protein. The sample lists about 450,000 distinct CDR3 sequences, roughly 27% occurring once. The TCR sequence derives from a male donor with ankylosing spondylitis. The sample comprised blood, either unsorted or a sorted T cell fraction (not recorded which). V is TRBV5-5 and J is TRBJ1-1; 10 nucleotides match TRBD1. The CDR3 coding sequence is TGTGCCAGCAGCCCGGGACAGGGGTGGTACACTGAAGCTTTCTTT. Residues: CASSPGQGWYTEAFF.